One sample yielded the 3 T cell receptor beta chains listed below, sequenced in a study of cytomegalovirus exposure and HLA in healthy donors. The PCR made use of 60 Vbeta and 13 Jbeta primers. Profiling relied on immunoSEQ multiplex PCR, and the TCRdb table lists in-frame clones only, not all of them. Counted here are around 140,000 clones, roughly 9.8% occurring once; the ten biggest clones make up roughly 1.9%. The sample was PBMCs. The receptors stem from a man aged 45 to 65 in good health and CMV-seronegative.

This clone occurred a few times. The chain combines TRBV27 with TRBJ2-7; weak D call: TRBD2 (6 bases). Trimming cost V 5 bases and J 5 bases, with 16 bases left between them. The CDR3 is 14 amino acids. CDR1 is MNHEY, CDR2 SMNVEV, per germline (reference sequence). CDR3 region: CASSPQSSVNEQYF. The CDR3 bases are TGTGCCAGCAGTCCACAGTCTAGCGTCAACGAGCAGTACTTC.

V and J are TRBV9 and TRBJ2-1; 11 bases match TRBD2. The CDR3 covers 15 residues. Losses at the gene ends were 4 bases for V and 7 bases for J; bases not matched to a gene: 7. Germline V gene sequence: CDR1 SGDLS, CDR2 YYNGEE. This CDR3 is CASSPRLAGSNEQFF. As DNA, the CDR3 is TGTGCCAGCAGCCCCCGACTAGCGGGGTCGAATGAGCAGTTCTTC.

This clone was seen a handful of times. The rearrangement links TRBV11-3 to TRBJ2-7; tentatively, D is TRBD1 (7 bases). CDR1 and CDR2 from the germline V gene are SGHNT and YENEEA. The CDR3 length is 14 residues. V was cut by 5 bases and J by 6 bases, with 17 bases left in between. The CDR3 spells CASSTAGQFCEQYF. DNA for the CDR3: TGTGCCAGCAGCACGGCGGGACAGTTCTGCGAGCAGTACTTC.